This T cell receptor (beta chain) stems from a study of blood T cell repertoires in COVID-19. Study as a whole: The study drew acute and convalescent COVID-19 samples from the United States, Italy and Spain. Sources were T cells, B-cell-depleted T cells, or PBMCs; the material itself was cDNA or gDNA.

Authors' data handling: Nucleated cell number was recorded as an estimate derived from reference gene primer amplification. Here immunoSEQ multiplex PCR was the method, and the copy in TCRdb shows in-frame clones only, minus some. V, J and clone size reflect that table, while D and trimming were determined from the DNA. There are some 90,000 clones in the sample; approximately 90% occur only once, and approximately 20% lies in the top ten. The CDR3 has 16 amino acids. Trimming removed 2 bases from V and 0 bases from J, with 11 bases in between. The germline CDR1 and CDR2 sequences are SEHNR and FQNEAQ (reference sequence). This clone is a singleton in its sample.

The chain joins TRBV7-9 to TRBJ2-1; TRBD2 is a possible D gene (5 bases). Sequencing was carried out using peripheral blood. The receptor was isolated from a woman aged 55 to 70 with COVID-19, enrolled during active disease. For the CDR3, the DNA is TGTGCCAGCAGCTTAAGTCTGGGGAGCTCCTACAATGAGCAGTTCTTC. Encoded protein: CASSLSLGSSYNEQFF.